These 4 T cell receptor beta chains came from one sample sequenced in a study of cytomegalovirus exposure and HLA in healthy donors. The primer mix had 60 Vbeta and 13 Jbeta primers. The table came from immunoSEQ multiplex PCR; TCRdb's copy has only in-frame clones and leaves some out. The sample consists of under 200,000 clones, roughly 70% of them appearing once. Material for sequencing was PBMCs. These receptors all come from a woman younger than 45 in good health and CMV-seronegative.

The gene calls are TRBV15 and TRBJ1-6; a weak D match, TRBD1 (5 bases). Germline loops: CDR1 LNHNV, CDR2 YYDKDF (reference sequence). V lost 3 bases, J lost 2 bases, and 8 bases lay in between. The CDR3 is 15 residues long. CDR3 sequence (DNA): TGTGCCACCAGCAGGGGGCAGCCCTATAATTCACCCCTCCACTTT. It is translated as CATSRGQPYNSPLHF.

CDR3 loop: CATTTGTTRLEQYF. CDR3 DNA sequence: TGTGCCACGACCACCGGGACAACGAGACTCGAGCAGTACTTC. V gene TRBV10-3 combines with J gene TRBJ2-7; maybe TRBD1 (6 bases). This CDR3 region has 14 residues. CDR1 ENHRY and CDR2 SYGVKD come from the germline V gene. Trimming stripped 10 bases from V and 6 bases from J, with 22 bases between.

The CDR3 DNA reads as TGTGCCAGCAGATTGACAGGCGGAGATGGCTACACCTTC. This sequence encodes CASRLTGGDGYTF. V and J are TRBV2 and TRBJ1-2, with D tentatively TRBD1 (6 bases). This CDR3 region has 13 residues. Germline V gene lookup returns CDR1 SNHLY and CDR2 FYNNEI. The V end lost 6 bases, the J end lost 6 bases, and 14 bases lay between the germline ends.

This chain links TRBV27 with TRBJ2-7, with a possible D match to TRBD1 (5 bases). Germline lookup yields CDR1 MNHEY and CDR2 SMNVEV (reference sequence). CDR3 size: 13 residues. V was clipped by 5 bases and J by 3 bases, with 11 bases between them. CDR3 protein: CASSQGVHYEQYF. The CDR3, as DNA: TGTGCCAGCAGTCAAGGGGTCCACTACGAGCAGTACTTC.